Listed below are T cell receptor beta chains from one sample, sequenced in a study of blood T cell repertoires in COVID-19. Some clones are missing from TCRdb's copy, which holds only in-frame ones; the method was immunoSEQ multiplex PCR. The sample carries about 380,000 clones, about 89% recorded once. Sequencing input: PBMCs or T cells enriched from blood (not recorded which). The receptor source for this set is a man aged 25-45 years who had recovered from COVID-19. Both conserved end residues are part of each CDR3. The order of the fields is V gene, J gene, clone size, D gene, CDR3 length, CDR3 DNA, CDR3 protein. The D gene is left open where the match is weak. Size values are once, few and many counts, or a class for expanded clones, and some rows have none.

TRBV18	TRBJ2-6	NA	NA	16	TGTGCCAGCTCACCTGGGGGGAAGACTGGGGCCAACGTCCTGACTTTC	CASSPGGKTGANVLTF
TRBV6-2/TRBV6-3	TRBJ1-6	NA	NA	13	TGTGCCAGCACCCCGGACAGCCTAAATCCCCTCCACTTT	CASTPDSLNPLHF
TRBV3-1/TRBV3-2	TRBJ2-7	NA	TRBD1	15	TGTGCCAGCAGCCAAGGGTCAGGGGGCCTCTACGAGCAGTACTTC	CASSQGSGGLYEQYF
TRBV19	TRBJ1-2	NA	TRBD1	19	TGTGCCAGTAGTATAATCCCCTTAGGGGGCTCTATCTCCAACTATGGCTACACCTTC	CASSIIPLGGSISNYGYTF
TRBV4-1	TRBJ1-1	NA	NA	11	TGCGCCAGCAGCCAAGATCAGAAAGCTTTCTTT	CASSQDQKAFF
TRBV18	TRBJ1-3	NA	NA	16	TGTGCCAGCTCACCACCGAGCAGGGCAGGAGGAAACACCATATATTTT	CASSPPSRAGGNTIYF
TRBV6-5	TRBJ1-3	NA	NA	16	TGTGCCAGCAGTTACGGATCGGGGGTGAATGGAAACACCATATATTTT	CASSYGSGVNGNTIYF
TRBV9	TRBJ2-3	NA	TRBD2	16	TGTGCCAGCAGCGCCTCACTAGCGGGGAGGACAGATACGCAGTATTTT	CASSASLAGRTDTQYF
TRBV6-1	TRBJ1-1	NA	NA	12	TGTGCCAGCAGTGAACAGAACACTGAAGCTTTCTTT	CASSEQNTEAFF
TRBV4-2	TRBJ2-5	NA	NA	14	TGTGCCAGCAGCCAAGATTGGCAGGCGGAGACCCAGTACTTC	CASSQDWQAETQYF
TRBV18	TRBJ1-6	NA	TRBD1	17	TGTGCCAGCTCACCCTCCCGACAGGGGACGGTTAATTCACCCCTCCACTTT	CASSPSRQGTVNSPLHF
TRBV5-1	TRBJ2-5	NA	TRBD2	15	TGCGCCAGCAGCCGGGCGGGGGTCACGGGGGAGACCCAGTACTTC	CASSRAGVTGETQYF
TRBV6-5	TRBJ2-1	NA	TRBD2	14	TGTGCCAGCAAATTAGCGGGGGGGCTAAATGAGCAGTTCTTC	CASKLAGGLNEQFF
TRBV12-3/TRBV12-4	TRBJ1-1	NA	NA	12	TGTGCCAGCACCGAGGGAGGGTCTGAAGCTTTCTTT	CASTEGGSEAFF
TRBV18	TRBJ1-5	once	TRBD1	18	TGTGCCAGCTCTCCAGGACAGGGGGCCGGAATTAGGGGCCAGCCCCAGCATTTT	CASSPGQGAGIRGQPQHF
TRBV11-2	TRBJ1-2	NA	NA	16	TGTGCCAGCAGCTTAGGACACAGGGCACGAGACTATGGCTACACCTTC	CASSLGHRARDYGYTF
TRBV5-1	TRBJ1-3	once	NA	14	TGCGCCAGCAGCTTGGGCCAGTCTGGAAACACCATATATTTT	CASSLGQSGNTIYF
TRBV7-2	TRBJ2-7	NA	NA	14	TGTGCCAGCAGCTTAGCGGGGGGACCCTACGAGCAGTACTTC	CASSLAGGPYEQYF
TRBV4-2	TRBJ2-1	NA	TRBD1	16	TGTGCCAGCAGCCAAGTAACCGGGACAGGGGACAATGAGCAGTTCTTC	CASSQVTGTGDNEQFF
TRBV30	TRBJ1-1	once	NA	11	TGTGCCTGGAAGCGGAACACTGAAGCTTTCTTT	CAWKRNTEAFF
TRBV10-3	TRBJ1-2	NA	NA	15	TGTGCCATCAGTGAGTCGATGGGGAGATCGGGTGGCTACACCTTC	CAISESMGRSGGYTF
TRBV27	TRBJ1-2	NA	TRBD1	14	TGTGCCAGCAGTTTATCAACAGGGGAGTATGGCTACACCTTC	CASSLSTGEYGYTF
TRBV5-6	TRBJ2-1	NA	NA	14	TGTGCCAGCAGCCGTTCGGGATTATACAATGAGCAGTTCTTC	CASSRSGLYNEQFF
TRBV12-3/TRBV12-4	TRBJ1-5	NA	TRBD1	13	TGTGCCAGCAAAGGGACAGGCAATCAGCCCCAGCATTTT	CASKGTGNQPQHF
TRBV30	TRBJ1-2	NA	NA	14	TGTGCCGGGGGATACCCTCTAGCTAACTATGGCTACACCTTC	CAGGYPLANYGYTF
TRBV30	TRBJ1-1	NA	TRBD1	12	TGTGCCTGGAGTGTGCTACAGGGGGAAGCTTTCTTT	CAWSVLQGEAFF
TRBV4-1	TRBJ2-4	NA	TRBD2	17	TGCGCCAGCAGCCAAGATGATCGGGGGGGCCTCCAAAACATTCAGTACTTC	CASSQDDRGGLQNIQYF
TRBV10-2	TRBJ2-3	NA	NA	14	TGCGCCAGCAGTCCCACAGGAGTGAAAGATACGCAGTATTTT	CASSPTGVKDTQYF
TRBV30	TRBJ1-2	NA	TRBD1	13	TGTGCCTGGAGGGGACAGGGGATAAGGGGCTACACCTTC	CAWRGQGIRGYTF
TRBV2	TRBJ2-5	NA	TRBD1	12	TGTGCCAGCAGTGGACAGGGCGGGACCCAGTACTTC	CASSGQGGTQYF
TRBV7-2	TRBJ2-3	NA	TRBD2	16	TGTGCCAGCAGCTTAGGGACTAGCGGGAGACGGGGCACGCAGTATTTT	CASSLGTSGRRGTQYF
TRBV11-2	TRBJ1-4	NA	NA	14	TGTGCCAGCAGCCATCCCGCGGGGGAGGAAAAACTGTTTTTT	CASSHPAGEEKLFF
TRBV7-8	TRBJ2-7	NA	NA	14	TGTGCCAGCAGCTTATTGAGGAATAACTACGAGCAGTACTTC	CASSLLRNNYEQYF
TRBV2	TRBJ2-3	NA	NA	15	TGTGCCAGCAGGGGGACACCTACTAGCACAGATACGCAGTATTTT	CASRGTPTSTDTQYF
TRBV5-6	TRBJ1-2	NA	TRBD1	15	TGTGCCAGCAGCTTTATGGGACAGGGGTACTATGGCTACACCTTC	CASSFMGQGYYGYTF
TRBV7-2	TRBJ2-5	NA	TRBD1	14	TGTGCCAGCAGCTTAGAGGGGGCAAGGGAGACCCAGTACTTC	CASSLEGARETQYF
TRBV18	TRBJ2-2	NA	NA	17	TGTGCCAGCTCACCCCAAAGGCTCAGATCAGGCACCGGGGAGCTGTTTTTT	CASSPQRLRSGTGELFF
TRBV5-1	TRBJ2-1	NA	TRBD1	16	TGCGCCAGCAGCTTGGTTCGGACAGGGCCCTACAATGAGCAGTTCTTC	CASSLVRTGPYNEQFF
TRBV5-1	TRBJ2-3	NA	NA	15	TGCGCCAGCAGTCTTGGGTCGGGGGATGTGGGTACGCAGTATTTT	CASSLGSGDVGTQYF
TRBV7-9	TRBJ1-1	NA	TRBD1	14	TGTGCCAGCAGCTTAGTTGAGACAGGGGGAAAAGCTTTCTTT	CASSLVETGGKAFF
TRBV12-5	TRBJ2-3	NA	NA	15	TGTGCTAGTGGTTTGGTCCTCGGCCGGGCAGATACGCAGTATTTT	CASGLVLGRADTQYF
TRBV6-1	TRBJ1-5	NA	NA	14	TGTGCCAGCAGTGAACTGGCAGGCCTCGAACCCCAGCATTTT	CASSELAGLEPQHF
TRBV9	TRBJ2-5	NA	NA	14	TGTGCCAGCAGCGTAACTCAGGGTTTGGAGACCCAGTACTTC	CASSVTQGLETQYF
TRBV3-1/TRBV3-2	TRBJ1-5	NA	TRBD1	14	TGTGCCAGCAGCCAAGCCGGACAGGGTCAGCCCCAGCATTTT	CASSQAGQGQPQHF
TRBV7-8	TRBJ1-1	NA	NA	13	TGTGCCAGCAGCGGGAGGGTTAGCACTGAAGCTTTCTTT	CASSGRVSTEAFF
TRBV15	TRBJ1-2	NA	NA	17	TGTGCCACCAGCAACCGCCCCGACAGGCTCGCCAACTATGGCTACACCTTC	CATSNRPDRLANYGYTF
TRBV19	TRBJ2-2	once	TRBD2	18	TGTGCCAGTAGTATACTGACTAGCGGGGATGCGAACACCGGGGAGCTGTTTTTT	CASSILTSGDANTGELFF
TRBV7-8	TRBJ2-1	NA	NA	15	TGTGCCAGCAGCCCGACCCGACTAACAAGAAATGAGCAGTTCTTC	CASSPTRLTRNEQFF
TRBV18	TRBJ2-2	NA	NA	13	TGTGCCAGCTCACCCTACGGCACCGGGGAGCTGTTTTTT	CASSPYGTGELFF
TRBV2	TRBJ2-2	NA	TRBD2	18	TGTGCCAGCCGAGGTCTCCGGACTAGCGGGAGGACTGAAGGGGAGCTGTTTTTT	CASRGLRTSGRTEGELFF
TRBV30	TRBJ2-7	NA	TRBD1	14	TGTGCCTGGGAAGCAGGACAGGGGGCCTACGAGCAGTACTTC	CAWEAGQGAYEQYF
TRBV6-1	TRBJ2-2	NA	TRBD1	15	TGTGCCAGCAGTGAAGGGCAGGGGGTTGGCGGGGAGCTGTTTTTT	CASSEGQGVGGELFF
TRBV2	TRBJ1-2	few	NA	12	TGTGCCAGCAGTGCAAGGCAGGGTGGCTACACCTTC	CASSARQGGYTF
TRBV2	TRBJ2-7	NA	TRBD1	14	TGTGCCAGCAGTAACGGACAGGGGCCCTACGAGCAGTACTTC	CASSNGQGPYEQYF
TRBV7-9	TRBJ2-2	NA	NA	16	TGTGCCACCGCTCATCGGTCGGACCCTCGGGGCGGGGAGCTGTTTTTT	CATAHRSDPRGGELFF
TRBV7-2	TRBJ1-2	NA	TRBD1	15	TGTGCCAGCAGCTTGACACGGACAGGCCGCTATGGCTACACCTTC	CASSLTRTGRYGYTF
TRBV6-2/TRBV6-3	TRBJ1-5	once	NA	16	TGTGCCAGCAGTTACTCTCGGGGGTGGGGCAATCAGCCCCAGCATTTT	CASSYSRGWGNQPQHF